These T cell receptor beta chains were read from a single sample in a study of control samples from healthy donors and cancer patients. TCRdb's table, derived via immunoSEQ multiplex PCR, lists solely in-frame clones and lacks some. The data show tens of thousands of clones, with 90% to 95% seen just once and 15% to 18% held by the top ten. The sequenced sample was blood. The receptor source for this set is a man aged 25-45 years in good health. CDR3s include the opening cysteine and the closing phenylalanine or tryptophan. The D gene is left open where the match is weak.

TRBD1 | TRBJ1-4 | TRBV29-1 | CSVARTGGAEKLFF | TGCAGCGTTGCCCGGACAGGGGGGGCTGAAAAACTGTTTTTT
NA | TRBJ2-7 | TRBV5-1 | CASSLNGGNEQYF | TGCGCCAGCAGCTTGAACGGGGGAAACGAGCAGTACTTC
NA | TRBJ1-1 | TRBV4-2 | CASNLGGAEAFF | TGTGCCAGCAACCTAGGGGGGGCTGAAGCTTTCTTT
NA | TRBJ2-1 | TRBV11-2 | CASSPAGDPYNEQFF | TGTGCCAGCAGCCCGGCCGGCGATCCCTACAATGAGCAGTTCTTC
NA | TRBJ2-5 | TRBV7-7 | CASSSVGLGQETQYF | TGTGCTAGCAGCTCCGTGGGCCTGGGGCAAGAGACCCAGTACTTC
NA | TRBJ2-7 | TRBV18 | CASSGDLRDEQYF | TGTGCCAGCTCAGGGGACCTCCGGGATGAGCAGTACTTC
NA | TRBJ1-2 | TRBV5-4 | CASTGSNYGYTF | TGTGCCAGCACCGGTTCTAACTATGGCTACACCTTC
TRBD2 | TRBJ2-7 | TRBV24-1 | CATSDWTSGSYEQYF | TGTGCCACCAGTGATTGGACTAGCGGGAGCTACGAGCAGTACTTC
NA | TRBJ2-2 | TRBV12-2 | CASRSREGDTGELFF | TGTGCAAGTCGCTCCCGGGAGGGGGACACCGGGGAGCTGTTTTTT
NA | TRBJ2-7 | TRBV4-1 | CASSQETGNYEQYF | TGCGCCAGCAGCCAAGAAACAGGGAACTACGAGCAGTACTTC
NA | TRBJ2-7 | TRBV12-3/TRBV12-4 | CASSSQSYEQYF | TGTGCCAGCAGTTCTCAGAGCTACGAGCAGTACTTC
TRBD2 | TRBJ2-1 | TRBV2 | CAKEFRSSGSSYNEQFF | TGTGCCAAGGAGTTCAGGAGTAGCGGGAGCTCCTACAATGAGCAGTTCTTC
TRBD1 | TRBJ1-4 | TRBV5-1 | CASSPQGVANEKLFF | TGCGCCAGCAGCCCGCAGGGGGTAGCTAATGAAAAACTGTTTTTT
TRBD1 | TRBJ1-1 | TRBV3-1/TRBV3-2 | CASSPDRVNTEAFF | TGTGCCAGCAGCCCCGACAGGGTGAACACTGAAGCTTTCTTT
NA | TRBJ2-6 | TRBV3-1/TRBV3-2 | CASSQFWDSRSTGANVLTF | TGTGCCAGCAGCCAATTCTGGGACTCACGCTCCACTGGGGCCAACGTCCTGACTTTC